This paragraph covers one T cell receptor beta chain sequence. Its antigen is not identified. This specimen belongs to a study of T cell responses to AZD1222 COVID-19 vaccine. Regarding the study as a whole: The study reported that nearly half of spike-specific TCRs target unmutated variant regions.

Libraries were prepared by immunoSEQ multiplex PCR; TCRdb keeps only in-frame clonotypes and omits some of them. The sample comprises approximately 200,000 clones, over 85% of which are singletons, and less than 1.2% rests with the top ten. The trim removed 5 bases at V and 3 bases at J, leaving 8 bases unmatched. The CDR3 has 15 amino acids. Germline assignment: CDR1 MNHEY and CDR2 SMNVEV (reference sequence). The sample was peripheral blood, taken 28 days after the second AZD1222 dose. The clonotype comes from an adult who received the AZD1222 COVID-19 vaccine. The rearrangement joins TRBV27 to TRBJ1-1; TRBD1 matches at 8 bases. For the CDR3, the DNA is TGTGCCAGCAGTCCGGTCAGGGGGCGGGACACTGAAGCTTTCTTT. Protein: CASSPVRGRDTEAFF.